A selection of T cell receptor beta chains follows, all from one sample in a study of Graves' ophthalmopathy and Graves' hyperthyroidism. One entry per CDR3 protein, called by TCRdb with MiXCR from the multiplex PCR reads. The sample carries tens of thousands of distinct CDR3 sequences, approximately 47% recorded once. The sample consisted of peripheral blood. The source of these receptors is an adult woman with Graves' ophthalmopathy. CDR3s include the opening cysteine and the closing phenylalanine or tryptophan. A D gene is named only where the DNA matches it firmly. Not every row has a clone size; where given, it reads once, few, many or a size class.

CDR3 protein	CDR3 DNA	D gene	J gene	V gene	clone size
CASSDRTGGNIQYF	TGTGCCAGCAGCGACAGGACAGGGGGAAACATTCAGTACTTC	TRBD1	TRBJ2-4	TRBV9	.
CSVERRGVPYEQYF	TGCAGCGTTGAAAGACGGGGGGTTCCCTACGAGCAGTACTTC	TRBD2	TRBJ2-7	TRBV29-1	.
CASSLSLRERDEQFF	TGTGCCAGCTCACTCTCTTTGCGGGAGAGGGATGAGCAGTTCTTC	TRBD2	TRBJ2-1	TRBV18	.
CASSPKDSSYEQYF	TGCGCCAGCAGCCCTAAAGACAGTTCCTACGAGCAGTACTTC	.	TRBJ2-7	TRBV4-1	many
CASSIGDIFLEQYF	TGTGCCAGTAGTATAGGGGACATTTTCCTCGAGCAGTACTTC	.	TRBJ2-7	TRBV19	many
CASSQAGEEQYF	TGTGCCAGCAGCCAAGCGGGCGAAGAGCAGTACTTC	.	TRBJ2-7	TRBV3-1	many
CASSTAQGARGNTIYF	TGTGCCAGTAGTACAGCACAGGGGGCGCGTGGAAACACCATATATTTT	TRBD1	TRBJ1-3	TRBV19	.
CASSLGGLETDTQYF	TGTGCCAGCAGTTTAGGGGGACTAGAAACAGATACGCAGTATTTT	TRBD2	TRBJ2-3	TRBV12-3/TRBV12-4	many
CASSVGTQEIQYF	TGTGCCAGCAGTGTAGGGACACAAGAGATCCAGTACTTC	.	TRBJ2-5	TRBV2	.
CASKGDSNQHF	TGTGCCAGCAAAGGGGATAGCAATCAGCACTTC	.	TRBJ2-7	TRBV2	.
CASSPEVGNYGYTF	TGTGCCAGCAGCCCTGAAGTCGGAAACTATGGCTACACCTTC	.	TRBJ1-2	TRBV5-8	many
CASSGTGDTGELFF	TGTGCCAGCAGTGGGACAGGGGACACCGGGGAGCTGTTTTTT	TRBD1	TRBJ2-2	TRBV6-4	.
CASSQGYRGRRSPLHF	TGTGCCAGCAGCCAGGGGTACAGGGGGCGACGTTCACCCCTCCACTTT	TRBD1	TRBJ1-6	TRBV7-8	.
CASSWDRAGNTGELFF	TGCGCCAGCAGCTGGGACAGGGCGGGGAACACCGGGGAGCTGTTTTTT	TRBD1	TRBJ2-2	TRBV5-1	many
CASKKTGTGVASF	TGTGCCAGTAAAAAAACCGGGACAGGGGTAGCTTCCTTT	TRBD1	TRBJ1-1	TRBV19	.
CASSKYGYTF	TGTGCCAGCAGTAAATATGGCTACACCTTC	.	TRBJ1-2	TRBV28	many
CASSLGAVSSYNEQFF	TGTGCCAGCAGCTTAGGAGCGGTAAGCTCCTACAATGAGCAGTTCTTC	.	TRBJ2-1	TRBV7-8	many
CASTLTPGLGAINYGYTF	TGTGCCAGCACTCTTACCCCCGGTCTAGGGGCCATAAACTATGGCTACACCTTC	.	TRBJ1-2	TRBV9	many
CAISAKTILSYEQYF	TGTGCCATCAGTGCGAAAACAATTTTATCCTACGAGCAGTACTTC	.	TRBJ2-7	TRBV10-3	.
CSAKTDKMNTEAFF	TGCAGTGCTAAAACGGACAAAATGAACACTGAAGCTTTCTTT	.	TRBJ1-1	TRBV20-1	.
CASSDSDTGLVYEQYF	TGTGCCAGCAGTGATTCCGATACAGGGTTAGTCTACGAGCAGTACTTC	.	TRBJ2-7	TRBV25-1	.
CSVQGLAGVYEQYF	TGCAGTGTCCAGGGACTAGCGGGAGTCTACGAGCAGTACTTC	TRBD2	TRBJ2-7	TRBV20-1	.
CASSLVEGTNYGYTF	TGTGCCAGCAGCTTAGTGGAAGGAACAAACTATGGCTACACCTTC	.	TRBJ1-2	TRBV7-3	many
CATSDSYGGSLGEQFF	TGTGCCACCAGTGACTCCTATGGCGGGAGTTTAGGTGAGCAGTTCTTC	TRBD2	TRBJ2-1	TRBV24-1	.
CASSSGLAGGYEQYF	TGTGCCAGCAGCTCAGGACTAGCGGGAGGGTACGAGCAGTACTTC	TRBD2	TRBJ2-7	TRBV11-2	many
CSARLGLAGEDSIEQFF	TGCAGTGCTAGACTCGGACTAGCGGGAGAGGATTCCATTGAGCAGTTCTTC	TRBD2	TRBJ2-1	TRBV20-1	.
CASSAWRGGWDEQYF	TGTGCCAGCAGCGCCTGGAGGGGGGGATGGGATGAGCAGTATTTT	.	TRBJ2-3	TRBV7-2	.
CASSQGLAGGHEQFF	TGTGCCAGCAGCCAAGGACTAGCGGGAGGTCATGAGCAGTTCTTC	.	TRBJ2-1	TRBV3-2	many
CASSLRTGGDYGYTF	TGCGCCAGCAGCCTCCGGACAGGGGGCGACTATGGCTACACCTTC	TRBD1	TRBJ1-2	TRBV5-1	.
CASSLPANTGELFF	TGTGCCAGCAGCTTGCCAGCGAACACCGGGGAGCTGTTTTTT	.	TRBJ2-2	TRBV5-4	many
CASRKGPAGGETQYF	TGTGCCAGCAGAAAAGGACCAGCGGGAGGGGAGACCCAGTACTTC	.	TRBJ2-5	TRBV3-2	many
CASSLAGTAVQETQYF	TGTGCCAGCAGCTTAGCCGGGACAGCCGTACAAGAGACCCAGTACTTC	TRBD1	TRBJ2-5	TRBV7-2	.
CASSVAGTCGVNEQFF	TGTGCCAGCAGCGTGGCCGGGACTTGCGGAGTGAATGAGCAGTTTTTC	.	TRBJ2-1	TRBV9	many
CASSPRDRYTGELFF	TGCGCCAGCAGCCCCCGGGACCGATACACCGGGGAGCTGTTTTTT	.	TRBJ2-2	TRBV5-1	many
CATRDRGYGNTIYF	TGTGCCACTAGAGACAGGGGATATGGAAACACCATATATTTT	TRBD1	TRBJ1-3	TRBV15	.
CASGDLSPPGKNQPQHF	TGTGCCAGCGGGGACCTTAGCCCCCCGGGAAAGAATCAGCCCCAGCATTTT	.	TRBJ1-5	TRBV6-2/TRBV6-3	many
CAISATGLAGETQYF	TGTGCCATCAGTGCCACGGGACTAGCGGGGGAGACCCAGTACTTC	TRBD2	TRBJ2-5	TRBV10-3	medium-sized
CASSLYPGVGELFF	TGTGCCAGCAGCTTATATCCGGGAGTCGGGGAGCTGTTTTTT	.	TRBJ2-2	TRBV7-3	.
CSAEEALAVQSTDTQYF	TGCAGTGCTGAGGAGGCACTAGCGGTCCAGAGCACAGATACGCAGTATTTT	TRBD2	TRBJ2-3	TRBV20-1	.
CASSSNRGFQNEKLFF	TGTGCCAGCAGCTCCAATAGGGGCTTTCAGAATGAAAAACTGTTTTTT	.	TRBJ1-4	TRBV7-9	many
CASRGAGGLGNEQFF	TGTGCCAGCAGGGGGGCGGGGGGGCTCGGCAATGAGCAGTTCTTC	TRBD2	TRBJ2-1	TRBV25-1	.
CATSSDSGGTDTQYF	TGTGCCACCAGCAGTGACTCAGGGGGCACAGATACGCAGTATTTT	.	TRBJ2-3	TRBV15	.
CASTHLVPGDF	TGTGCCAGCACCCACCTGGTCCCAGGCGACTTC	.	TRBJ2-7	TRBV5-8	many
CASSLEAGPSNEQYF	TGCGCCAGCAGCTTGGAGGCAGGGCCCTCTAACGAGCAGTACTTC	.	TRBJ2-7	TRBV5-1	many
CASSWGQGVINEQFF	TGCGCCAGCAGCTGGGGACAGGGGGTAATCAATGAGCAGTTCTTC	TRBD1	TRBJ2-1	TRBV5-1	many
CASSHMIHEQFF	TGTGCCAGCAGCCACATGATCCATGAGCAGTTCTTC	.	TRBJ2-1	TRBV7-9	medium-sized
CASSFRASYNEQFF	TGTGCCAGCAGCTTCCGAGCGTCCTACAATGAGCAGTTCTTC	.	TRBJ2-1	TRBV7-9	many
CASSVRTGSGNTF	TGTGCCAGCAGCGTACGGACAGGCTCTGGAAACACCTTC	TRBD1	TRBJ1-2	TRBV9	.
CSAPWASGNETQYF	TGCAGTGCGCCGTGGGCTAGCGGAAACGAGACCCAGTACTTC	TRBD2	TRBJ2-5	TRBV20-1	.
CASSPVRDFFEQYF	TGTGCCAGCAGCCCCGTCCGGGACTTTTTCGAGCAGTACTTC	.	TRBJ2-7	TRBV6-2/TRBV6-3	many
CAWQTGAATEASF	TGTGCCTGGCAGACAGGGGCCGCCACTGAAGCTTCCTTT	TRBD1	TRBJ1-1	TRBV30	.
CASTSTSGRYEQYF	TGTGCCAGCACCTCTACTAGCGGGAGGTACGAGCAGTACTTC	TRBD2	TRBJ2-7	TRBV2	.
CASSPRVANEKLFF	TGTGCCAGCAGCCCTCGAGTGGCTAATGAAAAACTGTTTTTT	.	TRBJ1-4	TRBV14	many
CASSDGTGGAKTQYF	TGTGCCAGCAGTGATGGGACAGGGGGCGCGAAGACCCAGTACTTC	TRBD1	TRBJ2-5	TRBV6-4	many
CASSWTYGGEKPFF	TGTGCCAGCAGCTGGACCTACGGAGGGGAAAAACCGTTTTTT	.	TRBJ1-4	TRBV14	.
CASSTITQSSYNEQFF	TGCGCCAGCAGCACCATAACCCAAAGCTCCTACAATGAGCAGTTCTTC	.	TRBJ2-1	TRBV5-1	.
CAGSVWGQGVYEQYF	TGTGCCGGCAGCGTATGGGGACAGGGGGTCTACGAGCAGTACTTC	TRBD1	TRBJ2-7	TRBV5-6	.
CASSLGLASEQYF	TGTGCCAGCAGCTTGGGGCTAGCCAGCGAGCAGTACTTC	.	TRBJ2-7	TRBV5-5	many
CASMRSGANVLTF	TGTGCCAGCATGAGATCTGGGGCCAACGTCCTGACTTTC	.	TRBJ2-6	TRBV7-9	many
CSVEVLAGVYEQFF	TGCAGCGTTGAAGTACTAGCGGGAGTGTATGAGCAGTTCTTC	TRBD2	TRBJ2-1	TRBV29-1	medium-sized